This is a list of T cell receptor beta chains from one sample in a study of blood T cell repertoires in COVID-19. Generated by immunoSEQ multiplex PCR, the TCRdb table keeps only in-frame clones and is missing some. The sample includes about 60,000 clones, 72% of them seen just once. Sequenced: peripheral blood. Receptors were obtained from a woman in her 70s with COVID-19, enrolled during active disease. Each CDR3 is given with its conserved first and last residue. A D gene is named only where the DNA matches it firmly. Clone size is given for some rows only: seen once, a few or many times, or a class if the clone is expanded.

15	.	TRBJ1-1	.	TRBV5-4	CASSRDGGGLTEAFF	TGTGCCAGCAGCCGCGACGGGGGAGGTTTGACTGAAGCTTTCTTT
13	.	TRBJ1-1	.	TRBV6-5	CASSITVSAEAFF	TGTGCCAGCAGTATCACAGTCTCAGCAGAAGCTTTCTTT
15	.	TRBJ1-2	few	TRBV5-7	CASSLIVMHPYGYTF	TGTGCCAGCAGCTTGATAGTTATGCATCCCTATGGCTACACCTTC
14	TRBD1	TRBJ1-5	.	TRBV6-2/TRBV6-3	CASSDRALSQPQHF	TGTGCCAGCAGCGACAGGGCACTAAGTCAGCCCCAGCATTTT
17	.	TRBJ2-4	.	TRBV6-1	CASSEARRGLAKNIQYF	TGTGCCAGCAGTGAAGCAAGGCGCGGCTTAGCCAAAAACATTCAGTACTTC
14	.	TRBJ1-2	.	TRBV7-2	CASSLSSANYGYTF	TGTGCCAGCAGCTTAAGTTCAGCTAACTATGGCTACACCTTC
17	TRBD2	TRBJ2-1	.	TRBV7-8	CASSQGLAGDTGDEQFF	TGTGCCAGCAGCCAGGGACTAGCGGGAGACACAGGGGATGAGCAGTTCTTC
16	.	TRBJ1-1	.	TRBV13	CASSLVDGQSNTEAFF	TGTGCCAGCAGCTTAGTAGATGGACAGAGTAACACTGAAGCTTTCTTT
16	TRBD2	TRBJ2-3	.	TRBV7-2	CASSLQASGGTDTQYF	TGTGCCAGCAGCTTACAGGCTAGCGGGGGCACAGATACGCAGTATTTT
16	TRBD2	TRBJ2-1	.	TRBV7-2	CASSHRGLAGVNEQFF	TGTGCCAGCAGCCATAGGGGACTAGCGGGGGTGAATGAGCAGTTCTTC
13	.	TRBJ2-3	.	TRBV6-2/TRBV6-3	CASSPRPSDTQYF	TGTGCCAGCAGCCCGAGGCCCTCGGATACGCAGTATTTT
16	.	TRBJ1-6	.	TRBV29-1	CSARLAGSSYNSPLHF	TGCAGCGCCCGTCTGGCGGGGAGCTCCTATAATTCACCCCTCCACTTT
16	TRBD2	TRBJ2-3	.	TRBV6-5	CASSYSGGSHTDTQYF	TGTGCCAGCAGTTACTCAGGCGGGAGTCACACAGATACGCAGTATTTT
13	.	TRBJ1-2	.	TRBV2	CASSDWQGAGYTF	TGTGCCAGCAGTGATTGGCAGGGTGCTGGCTACACCTTC
13	.	TRBJ1-1	.	TRBV5-1	CASSVDTNTEAFF	TGCGCCAGCAGCGTGGACACGAACACTGAAGCTTTCTTT
15	.	TRBJ2-1	.	TRBV7-2	CASSLGGGYRYEQFF	TGTGCCAGCAGCTTAGGGGGGGGCTATCGGTATGAGCAGTTCTTC
16	TRBD1	TRBJ1-5	.	TRBV12-5	CASGLATGPGNQPQHF	TGTGCTAGTGGTTTGGCGACAGGGCCGGGCAATCAGCCCCAGCATTTT
15	.	TRBJ2-2	.	TRBV19	CASSIAPRNTGELFF	TGTGCCAGTAGTATAGCCCCCAGAAACACCGGGGAGCTGTTTTTT
14	TRBD1	TRBJ2-1	.	TRBV5-1	CASSPQGAYNEQFF	TGCGCCAGCAGCCCGCAGGGGGCTTACAATGAGCAGTTCTTC
15	.	TRBJ2-3	.	TRBV18	CASSPVAGVTDTQYF	TGTGCCAGCTCACCCGTGGCAGGGGTCACAGATACGCAGTATTTT
14	TRBD2	TRBJ2-1	.	TRBV7-8	CASSTSGGYNEQFF	TGTGCCAGCAGCACTAGCGGGGGGTACAATGAGCAGTTCTTC
12	.	TRBJ1-2	few	TRBV12-3/TRBV12-4	CASRTGSSGYTF	TGTGCCAGCCGAACAGGGAGCTCTGGCTACACCTTC
16	.	TRBJ2-6	few	TRBV4-3	CASSQDKFWRANVLTF	TGCGCCAGCAGCCAAGATAAATTCTGGCGGGCCAACGTCCTGACTTTC
15	.	TRBJ1-1	.	TRBV5-5	CASSGGTGGNTEAFF	TGTGCCAGCAGCGGCGGGACGGGAGGGAACACTGAAGCTTTCTTT
12	.	TRBJ1-2	.	TRBV19	CASSAEDYGYTF	TGTGCCAGTAGCGCCGAGGACTATGGCTACACCTTC
18	TRBD2	TRBJ2-4	.	TRBV7-9	CASSPRSGGTLAKNIQYF	TGTGCCAGCAGCCCTCGATCGGGGGGTACTCTAGCCAAAAACATTCAGTACTTC
17	TRBD1	TRBJ2-2	few	TRBV4-2	CASSQEAGGLGTGELFF	TGTGCCAGCAGCCAAGAAGCAGGGGGCCTGGGCACCGGGGAGCTGTTTTTT
14	TRBD1	TRBJ1-4	.	TRBV7-2	CASSHPRQGRKLFF	TGTGCCAGCAGCCACCCCCGACAGGGCCGGAAACTGTTTTTT
13	.	TRBJ2-1	.	TRBV2	CASSVTRNNEQFF	TGTGCCAGCAGTGTGACTAGGAACAATGAGCAGTTCTTC
16	TRBD2	TRBJ2-1	few	TRBV18	CASSPTVGGSYNEQFF	TGTGCCAGCTCACCAACAGTGGGAGGGTCCTACAATGAGCAGTTCTTC
13	.	TRBJ1-2	.	TRBV5-1	CASKEGATSGYTF	TGCGCCAGCAAGGAAGGGGCTACTAGCGGCTACACCTTC
14	TRBD2	TRBJ2-3	.	TRBV6-5	CASVGREGTDTQYF	TGTGCCAGCGTAGGTCGGGAGGGGACAGATACGCAGTATTTT
16	.	TRBJ1-2	.	TRBV6-5	CASSYSGRGQATGYTF	TGTGCCAGCAGTTACTCTGGGAGGGGTCAGGCCACTGGCTACACCTTC
17	TRBD1	TRBJ1-5	.	TRBV6-2/TRBV6-3	CASSYSDRGRGNQPQHF	TGTGCCAGCAGTTACTCGGACAGGGGGCGCGGGAATCAGCCCCAGCATTTT
17	TRBD2	TRBJ2-3	.	TRBV29-1	CSVDPTSGGHSTDTQYF	TGCAGCGTCGATCCGACTAGCGGGGGCCACAGCACAGATACGCAGTATTTT
15	TRBD1	TRBJ2-3	.	TRBV6-5	CASKAGQGATDTQYF	TGTGCCAGCAAAGCGGGACAGGGGGCGACAGATACGCAGTATTTT
19	TRBD2	TRBJ2-1	once	TRBV7-6	CASSASRTSGRALGVEQFF	TGTGCCAGCAGCGCCTCCAGGACTAGCGGGAGGGCCCTCGGGGTTGAGCAGTTCTTC
19	TRBD1	TRBJ2-4	.	TRBV27	CASIYSQQGPRLAKNIQYF	TGTGCCAGCATCTACTCGCAACAGGGGCCGAGACTAGCCAAAAACATTCAGTACTTC
16	TRBD2	TRBJ2-1	.	TRBV6-5	CASSSNLAGVGNEQFF	TGTGCCAGCAGTTCGAACCTAGCGGGAGTTGGTAATGAGCAGTTCTTC
12	.	TRBJ1-5	.	TRBV25-1	CASSRGNQPQHF	TGTGCCAGCAGCCGGGGCAATCAGCCCCAGCATTTT
15	.	TRBJ1-2	.	TRBV2	CASSVAGPGNYGYTF	TGTGCCAGCAGTGTTGCAGGGCCCGGCAACTATGGCTACACCTTC
13	.	TRBJ2-3	.	TRBV19	CASTGGRGDTQYF	TGTGCCAGTACCGGAGGACGGGGAGATACGCAGTATTTT
17	.	TRBJ2-2	.	TRBV27	CASSFYVEGLDTGELFF	TGTGCCAGCAGTTTTTATGTGGAGGGCCTGGACACCGGGGAGCTGTTTTTT
15	TRBD2	TRBJ2-1	.	TRBV6-2/TRBV6-3	CASSKGTSGGREQFF	TGTGCCAGCAGTAAGGGGACTAGCGGAGGACGGGAGCAGTTCTTC
15	TRBD1	TRBJ1-2	.	TRBV7-6	CASSPMTGGLGGYTF	TGTGCCAGCAGCCCGATGACAGGGGGATTGGGAGGCTACACCTTC
15	.	TRBJ2-7	.	TRBV5-1	CASSRSGLRFYEQYF	TGCGCCAGCAGCCGGTCGGGACTCCGCTTCTACGAGCAGTACTTC
16	.	TRBJ1-4	.	TRBV4-1	CASSQLMVSTNEKLFF	TGCGCCAGCAGCCAACTAATGGTTTCAACTAATGAAAAACTGTTTTTT
12	TRBD2	TRBJ2-3	.	TRBV6-5	CACREGTDTQYF	TGTGCCTGCCGGGAGGGCACAGATACGCAGTATTTT
16	.	TRBJ2-3	.	TRBV7-6	CASSLGGTGATDTQYF	TGTGCCAGCAGCTTAGGGGGAACAGGAGCCACAGATACGCAGTATTTT
15	.	TRBJ2-2	.	TRBV6-2/TRBV6-3	CASSWTGGDTGELFF	TGTGCCAGCAGTTGGACGGGGGGCGACACCGGGGAGCTGTTTTTT
16	TRBD2	TRBJ2-3	.	TRBV7-2	CASSRTSGSAGDTQYF	TGTGCCAGCAGCCGGACTAGCGGGAGTGCGGGAGATACGCAGTATTTT
17	.	TRBJ1-1	medium-sized	TRBV6-1	CASSDPPGGLMNTEAFF	TGTGCCAGCAGTGACCCACCAGGAGGGCTCATGAACACTGAAGCTTTCTTT
15	.	TRBJ2-3	.	TRBV18	CASSAQMGDADTQYF	TGTGCCAGCTCAGCACAAATGGGCGATGCAGATACGCAGTATTTT
15	.	TRBJ2-6	.	TRBV3-1/TRBV3-2	CASSLSGAGANVLTF	TGTGCCAGCAGCCTCTCAGGGGCTGGGGCCAACGTCCTGACTTTC
12	.	TRBJ1-3	.	TRBV12-3/TRBV12-4	CASAESGNTIYF	TGTGCCAGCGCCGAGTCTGGAAACACCATATATTTT
16	TRBD1	TRBJ1-4	.	TRBV15	CATSRGRTGGDEVLFF	TGTGCCACCAGCAGAGGGAGAACAGGGGGCGACGAGGTACTGTTTTTT
16	.	TRBJ1-5	few	TRBV5-6	CASSSDRGVGNQPQHF	TGTGCCAGCAGCTCCGACCGAGGAGTTGGCAATCAGCCCCAGCATTTT
16	TRBD1	TRBJ2-1	once	TRBV19	CASSTRDRGRYNEQFF	TGTGCCAGTAGTACTCGGGACAGGGGCAGATACAATGAGCAGTTCTTC
16	.	TRBJ2-3	.	TRBV7-3	CASSREGGVPTDTQYF	TGTGCCAGCAGCCGAGAAGGCGGTGTGCCAACAGATACGCAGTATTTT